Following are 26 T cell receptor beta chains from one sample sequenced in a study of blood T cell repertoires in COVID-19. Generated by immunoSEQ multiplex PCR, the TCRdb table keeps only in-frame clones and is missing some. The data contain under 120,000 clones, 65% to 75% of them singletons. The sequenced sample was peripheral blood. The source of these receptors is a man aged 80 or over with acute or convalescent COVID-19.

The rearrangement links TRBV6-2 or TRBV6-3 to TRBJ2-1; 8 positions agree with TRBD2. Germline V gene lookup returns CDR1 MNHEY and CDR2 SVGEGT. The CDR3 sequence is 14 residues long. V lost 5 bases to trimming and J lost 9 bases; unmatched junction nucleotides: 9. The CDR3: CASSRSGSAGEQFF. The DNA of the CDR3 is TGTGCCAGCAGTCGGAGCGGGAGTGCGGGTGAGCAGTTCTTC.

The chain is built from TRBV24-1 and TRBJ2-5; 13 bases agree with TRBD2. CDR3 length: 16 residues. V trimming: 6 bases; J trimming: 2 bases; junction bases outside the gene matches: 5. Looked up from germline, CDR1 is KGHDR and CDR2 is SFDVKD. CDR3 sequence: CATSPTSGRVQETQYF. DNA of the CDR3: TGTGCCACCAGTCCTACTAGCGGGAGGGTTCAAGAGACCCAGTACTTC.

The rearrangement uses TRBV20-1 and TRBJ1-1, with unresolved D. V gave up 5 bases and J gave up 11 bases, with 9 bases separating them. Germline values: CDR1 DFQATT, CDR2 SNEGSKA (reference sequence). CDR3 length equals 9 residues. For the CDR3, the DNA is TGCAGTGCTCGGAGATTGGCTTTCTTT. Its protein product is CSARRLAFF.

The rearrangement links TRBV27 to TRBJ2-1, with 8 bases matching TRBD2. Germline CDR1 and CDR2: MNHEY and SMNVEV (reference sequence). V was pared by 5 bases and J by 11 bases, with 5 bases of the junction left unmatched. CDR3 length equals 12 residues. This chain's CDR3 is CASSLLAGKQFF. CDR3 coding DNA: TGTGCCAGCAGTCTCCTAGCGGGTAAGCAGTTCTTC.

This clone has just a few counts. The rearrangement links TRBV27 to TRBJ2-3; no definite D call. V shed 6 bases and J shed 4 bases, with 14 bases lying between them. Germline CDR1 reads MNHEY; CDR2 reads SMNVEV (reference sequence). The CDR3 is made up of 14 amino acids. CDR3 coding DNA: TGTGCCAGCAGAGAAGGTAGCTGGGCAGATACGCAGTATTTT. As protein: CASREGSWADTQYF.

V and J are TRBV14 and TRBJ1-3; D call uncertain. The V end lost 4 bases, the J end lost 4 bases, and 11 bases lay between the germline ends. The germline V gene has CDR1 SGHDN and CDR2 FVKESK. This CDR3 is 14 amino acids long. Here the CDR3 reads CASSPAGLGNTIYF. The CDR3 nucleotides read TGTGCCAGCAGCCCTGCCGGTCTCGGAAACACCATATATTTT.

The genes are TRBV25-1 and TRBJ1-3; D may be TRBD1 (5 bases). V dropped 6 bases and J dropped 4 bases, with 16 bases sitting between them. Germline lookup yields CDR1 MGHDK and CDR2 SYGVNS. The CDR3 contains 15 residues. The CDR3 DNA sequence: TGTGCCAGCAGCGACACGTTGCACAGGGGAAACACCATATATTTT. Its translation is CASSDTLHRGNTIYF.

The V call is TRBV6-4, the J call TRBJ2-7; 8 bases align to TRBD2. CDR1 is MRHNA and CDR2 is SNTAGT in the germline V gene. J was trimmed by 4 bases and V by 4 bases; bases with no gene match: 9. The CDR3 spans 15 residues. As DNA, the CDR3 is TGTGCCAGCAGTGTTCGAGCGGGAGAAGGATACGAGCAGTACTTC. It is translated as CASSVRAGEGYEQYF.

This chain connects TRBV19 to TRBJ1-5; 7 nucleotides agree with TRBD1. Germline CDR1 LNHDA, CDR2 SQIVND (reference sequence). The CDR3 length is 16 residues. V lost 2 bases to trimming and J lost 2 bases; unmatched junction nucleotides: 6. CDR3 in DNA: TGTGCCAGTAGTATAAATCACAGGGGAGGCAATCAGCCCCAGCATTTT. Protein product: CASSINHRGGNQPQHF.

J is TRBJ1-2 and V is TRBV9; the match to TRBD1 covers 8 bases. The germline gives CDR1 SGDLS, CDR2 YYNGEE. This CDR3 contains 13 residues. Trimming took 4 bases from V and 8 from J; bases not matched to a gene: 7. CDR3 amino acids: CASSPRGQGGYTF. The CDR3 DNA reads TGTGCCAGCAGCCCCCGTGGACAGGGCGGCTACACCTTC.

This rearrangement joins TRBV28 to TRBJ2-7; D is ambiguous. The CDR3 has 10 residues. The V end lost 10 bases, the J end lost 8 bases, and 12 bases lay between the germline ends. Germline CDR1 is MDHEN and CDR2 is SYDVKM. The CDR3 bases are TGTGCCACCTCAAACATCAAGCAGTACTTC. It translates to CATSNIKQYF. Looking up the rest from reference TRBV28 and TRBJ2-7 gives the full variable domain: DVKVTQSSRYLVKRTGEKVFLECVQDMDHENMFWYRQDPGLGLRLIYFSYDVKMKEKGDIPEGYSVSREKKERFSLILESASTNQTSMYLCATSNIKQYFGPGTRLTVT.

The chain carries TRBV5-4 and TRBJ2-7; 8 nucleotides align to TRBD1. This CDR3 comprises 14 residues. Germline V gene data show CDR1 as SGHNT and CDR2 as YYREEE (reference sequence). The V gene end was trimmed by 4 bases and the J gene end by 6 bases; junction bases not matched to a gene: 9. The CDR3 reads CASSTRTGLGEQYF. CDR3 DNA: TGTGCCAGCAGCACTCGGACAGGGTTGGGCGAGCAGTACTTC.

J is TRBJ1-5 and V is TRBV19; tentative D call: TRBD1 (6 bases). Germline V lookup: CDR1 LNHDA, CDR2 SQIVND (reference sequence). The CDR3 has 12 amino acids. Trimming stripped 4 bases from V and 11 bases from J, with 12 bases between. The CDR3 region is CASSTQGLAQHF. The CDR3 region has the DNA TGTGCCAGTAGTACTCAGGGGCTGGCCCAGCATTTT.

This CDR3 is CASSPNSGLPYEQYF. As DNA, the CDR3 is TGTGCCAGCAGCCCAAACTCGGGACTACCATACGAGCAGTACTTC. The chain recombines TRBV11-2 with TRBJ2-7; 7 nucleotides line up with TRBD2. Germline-derived CDR1 and CDR2 are SGHAT and FQNNGV. The trim removed 5 bases at V and 4 bases at J, leaving 11 bases unmatched. This CDR3 contains 15 residues.

The chain links TRBV14 to TRBJ2-2; 7 bases agree with TRBD2. The CDR3 has 15 amino acids. CDR1 SGHDN and CDR2 FVKESK come from the germline V gene. J was trimmed by 11 bases and V by 0 bases; bases with no gene match: 9. CDR3 loop: CASSQEIGGSEELFF. As DNA, the CDR3 is TGTGCCAGCAGCCAAGAGATTGGCGGGAGCGAAGAGCTGTTTTTT.

In its sample, this clone was seen a few times. The chain couples TRBV27 to TRBJ2-3; TRBD1 agrees at 8 bases. CDR1 MNHEY and CDR2 SMNVEV come from the germline V gene (reference sequence). V was clipped by 5 bases and J by 0 bases; unmatched bases: 4. This CDR3 region has 15 residues. The CDR3 sequence is CASSDRGPSTDTQYF. The CDR3 region has the DNA TGTGCCAGCAGTGACAGGGGACCTAGCACAGATACGCAGTATTTT.

This chain uses TRBV6-5 with TRBJ2-7, with 7 positions matching TRBD2. Trimming at V came to 3 bases and at J to 6 bases, leaving 5 bases not matched to a gene. The CDR3 has 13 residues. Germline CDR1 and CDR2: MNHEY and SVGAGI. CDR3 DNA sequence: TGTGCCAGCAGTTATTCTTCGGGAGGCGAGCAGTACTTC. Translation gives CASSYSSGGEQYF.

The chain is built from TRBV24-1 and TRBJ2-1, with a weak D call TRBD2 (6 bases). CDR1 is KGHDR and CDR2 is SFDVKD in the germline V gene. The CDR3 extends over 14 amino acids. Trimming pared 9 bases from V and 10 bases from J, leaving 21 bases between. The CDR3 sequence: CATGGSGNTDEQFF. The CDR3 DNA reads TGTGCCACCGGAGGGAGCGGCAATACCGACGAGCAGTTCTTC.

At least ten counts were recorded for this clone. The chain uses TRBV5-4 and TRBJ2-7; TRBD2 might be the D (6 bases). Germline CDR1 SGHNT, CDR2 YYREEE (reference sequence). The CDR3 totals 13 residues. The germline V and J ends were trimmed by 1 base and 6 bases, with 11 bases remaining between them. The CDR3 DNA reads TGTGCCAGCAGCTTGCTAGCCGGGAGCGAGCAGTACTTC. It specifies CASSLLAGSEQYF. Filled out from reference TRBV5-4 and TRBJ2-7, the complete variable domain reads ETGVTQSPTHLIKTRGQQVTLRCSSQSGHNTVSWYQQALGQGPQFIFQYYREEENGRGNFPPRFSGLQFPNYSSELNVNALELDDSALYLCASSLLAGSEQYFGPGTRLTVT.

This chain joins TRBV10-1 and TRBJ2-2, with 7 bases lining up with TRBD1. CDR3 length: 14 residues. Per germline, CDR1 WNHNN and CDR2 SYGVQD (reference sequence). Trimming removed 7 bases from V and 5 bases from J; junction bases left unmatched: 7. Written as DNA, the CDR3 is TGCGCCAGCAAAGGACAGGAGTTGACCGGGGAGCTGTTTTTT. Translating gives CASKGQELTGELFF.

The gene calls are TRBV4-1 and TRBJ2-7; 7 positions agree with TRBD2. This CDR3 is built from 17 residues. The junction had 16 bases not matched to a gene; V was cut back by 4 bases and J by 4 bases. The V gene's germline CDR1 is MGHRA and CDR2 YSYEKL. CDR3 DNA: TGCGCCAGCAGCCTTACGGATTGGCGGGAGTACTTGTACGAGCAGTACTTC. This encodes CASSLTDWREYLYEQYF.

In its sample, this clone was seen a few times. The V call is TRBV24-1, the J call TRBJ1-4; 7 bases align to TRBD1. The V and J ends lost 6 bases and 5 bases, in that order; junction bases with no gene match: 11. The germline CDR1 and CDR2 sequences are KGHDR and SFDVKD. CDR3 length equals 16 residues. CDR3 region: CATSSRGRDGNEKLFF. The CDR3 DNA follows: TGTGCCACCAGTAGTAGGGGGCGGGATGGAAATGAAAAACTGTTTTTT.

The CDR3 loop is CASSLARGAKNIQYF. The CDR3 nucleotides are TGTGCCAGCAGTTTAGCCCGGGGAGCCAAAAACATTCAGTACTTC. The genes are TRBV27 and TRBJ2-4; D may be TRBD2 (5 bases). Germline V CDR1 and CDR2: MNHEY, SMNVEV (reference sequence). Trimming stripped 2 bases from V and 0 bases from J, with 8 bases between. The CDR3 loop spans 15 amino acids.

This clone showed up just a few times. This sequence joins TRBV12-3 or TRBV12-4 and TRBJ1-4, with 8 bases matching TRBD1. Trimming took 9 bases from V and 12 from J; bases not matched to a gene: 12. The CDR3 has 13 amino acids. DNA for the CDR3: TGTGCCAGTCAGGGCCTCAGGGGGCGAGAACTGTTTTTT. It encodes CASQGLRGRELFF.

This chain uses TRBV6-5 with TRBJ2-7; 8 bases fit TRBD2. The germline V gene encodes CDR1 MNHEY and CDR2 SVGAGI. The J segment lost 5 bases and the V segment lost 0 bases, leaving 9 bases of the junction unmatched. This CDR3 is 16 amino acids long. The CDR3 nucleotides are TGTGCCAGCAGTTACTCATCGGCGGGAGGTAGCCACGAGCAGTACTTC. This translates into CASSYSSAGGSHEQYF.

This clone is termed medium-sized. V is TRBV28 and J is TRBJ2-7, with D unresolved. From germline, CDR1 is MDHEN and CDR2 SYDVKM. The CDR3 has 16 amino acids. V gave up 5 bases and J gave up 8 bases, with 25 bases separating them. The CDR3 reads CASSTTLSSAVVQQYF. The CDR3 DNA sequence: TGTGCCAGCAGTACCACTCTGAGTAGTGCTGTGGTTCAGCAGTACTTC.